The clone carrying this TCR beta chain has just one count. What it binds is not known. These data are taken from a study of CD8 T cells in Susac syndrome. From blood CD8+ and CD4+ T cells, the TCR beta chain was sequenced. The authors negatively isolated CD8+ and CD4+ T cells and FACS-enriched TEMRA cells. The germline V and J ends were trimmed by 6 bases and 4 bases, with 10 bases remaining between them. The CDR3 length is 13 residues. RNA amounts of about 0.45 to 1 ug underwent reverse transcription with random hexamers. Amplification of TCR beta CDR3 across 54 Vbeta and 13 Jbeta was performed with immunoSEQ multiplex PCR. Each CDR3 protein gets one entry after TCRdb re-called the immunoSEQ multiplex PCR reads with MiXCR. The sample consists of about 250,000 distinct CDR3 sequences, just under 95% of them appearing once. Whole-study results and caveats: By the study's own acknowledgment, its TCR sequencing and HLA analysis included relatively few individuals.

The chain is built from TRBV12-3 or TRBV12-4 and TRBJ1-5; D is possibly TRBD1 (6 bases). The origin of this receptor is a human donor with multiple sclerosis. The specimen was CD4+ T cells from PBMCs. The DNA of the CDR3 is TGTGCCAGCAGCCTGGGGGCGAATCAGCCCCAGCATTTT. Translated, it gives CASSLGANQPQHF.